These T cell receptor beta chains were read from a single sample in a study of T cell changes during pregnancy in multiple sclerosis. Here immunoSEQ multiplex PCR was the method, and the copy in TCRdb shows in-frame clones only, minus some. The table has tens of thousands of clones, just over 90% seen once. Sample: peripheral blood, taken in the second trimester of pregnancy. The receptor source for this set is a female donor with multiple sclerosis, enrolled in a pregnancy study. Both conserved end residues are part of each CDR3. A D gene is named only where the DNA matches it firmly. Size tells how often a clone was seen (once, few, many) or the class of an expanded clone, and some rows leave it out.

V gene	clone size	J gene	D gene	CDR3 protein	CDR3 DNA
TRBV9	.	TRBJ1-4	.	CASSVAGMGEKLFF	TGTGCCAGCAGCGTAGCCGGGATGGGTGAAAAACTGTTTTTT
TRBV18	.	TRBJ2-1	TRBD2	CASSPGRGGDNEQFF	TGTGCCAGCTCACCAGGGCGGGGGGGCGACAATGAGCAGTTCTTC
TRBV5-1	.	TRBJ1-2	.	CASSLAGGGADGYTF	TGCGCCAGCAGCTTGGCGGGCGGGGGCGCCGATGGCTACACCTTC
TRBV4-3	.	TRBJ1-1	.	CASSLNRFGGSEAFF	TGCGCCAGCAGCCTAAACAGGTTCGGTGGGTCTGAAGCTTTCTTT
TRBV6-4	.	TRBJ2-7	.	CASPFRGSSYEQYF	TGTGCCAGCCCCTTCAGAGGGAGTAGCTACGAGCAGTACTTC
TRBV7-2	.	TRBJ2-7	.	CASSLVLHLNEQYF	TGTGCCAGCAGCTTAGTCCTTCACTTGAACGAGCAGTACTTC
TRBV7-6	.	TRBJ2-5	TRBD2	CASSISGGAETQYF	TGTGCCAGCAGCATTAGCGGGGGGGCGGAGACCCAGTACTTC
TRBV9	once	TRBJ2-1	TRBD2	CASSASNSGRPSTRGYNEQFF	TGTGCCAGCAGCGCCTCAAATAGCGGGAGGCCCTCTACACGAGGATACAATGAGCAGTTCTTC
TRBV10-1	.	TRBJ2-7	TRBD2	CASSEAGAYEQYF	TGCGCCAGCAGTGAGGCGGGGGCCTACGAGCAGTACTTC
TRBV19	.	TRBJ2-7	.	CASSSDSLNAYEQYF	TGTGCCAGTAGTTCCGACAGCCTCAACGCCTACGAGCAGTACTTC
TRBV30	.	TRBJ1-3	.	CAWSSVRQAFGNTIYF	TGTGCCTGGAGTTCTGTCCGACAGGCTTTCGGAAACACCATATATTTT
TRBV2	.	TRBJ1-5	.	CASSELSGNQPQHF	TGTGCCAGCAGTGAGCTGTCAGGCAATCAGCCCCAGCATTTT
TRBV7-3	.	TRBJ1-1	TRBD1	CASSLGATIRGKDTEAFF	TGTGCCAGCAGCTTAGGGGCTACGATCAGGGGGAAGGACACTGAAGCTTTCTTT
TRBV5-6	.	TRBJ2-1	.	CASSGKEAQSSYNEQFF	TGTGCCAGCAGCGGAAAGGAGGCCCAAAGCTCCTACAATGAGCAGTTCTTC
TRBV12-5	.	TRBJ1-1	.	CASGLEAGTEAFF	TGTGCTAGTGGTTTGGAGGCGGGCACTGAAGCTTTCTTT
TRBV5-4	once	TRBJ2-3	.	CASSFLAGSATSDTQYF	TGTGCCAGCAGCTTTCTGGCAGGATCGGCTACGTCAGATACGCAGTATTTT
TRBV27	.	TRBJ2-2	TRBD2	CASSLRPSGRAPGELFF	TGTGCCAGCAGTTTACGGCCAAGCGGGAGGGCCCCCGGGGAGCTGTTTTTT
TRBV11-1	.	TRBJ1-5	.	CASSLEPSGPQHF	TGTGCCAGCAGCTTAGAACCGAGTGGGCCCCAGCATTTT
TRBV19	.	TRBJ1-1	TRBD1	CASLGQGAGTEAFF	TGTGCCAGCCTTGGACAGGGGGCGGGGACTGAAGCTTTCTTT
TRBV11-2	few	TRBJ1-1	.	CASSLTEDTEAFF	TGTGCCAGCAGCTTAACCGAGGACACTGAAGCTTTCTTT
TRBV7-6	.	TRBJ2-7	.	CASSLSGGDEQYF	TGTGCCAGCAGCTTGTCAGGCGGGGACGAGCAGTACTTC
TRBV6-1	.	TRBJ1-4	.	CASSDGFTNEKLFF	TGTGCCAGCAGTGACGGGTTCACTAATGAAAAACTGTTTTTT
TRBV6-5	.	TRBJ2-3	.	CASSRRGLRGTQYF	TGTGCCAGCAGTAGGAGGGGGCTGAGGGGTACGCAGTATTTT
TRBV7-9	few	TRBJ2-7	TRBD1	CASADRGPYEQYF	TGTGCCAGCGCAGACAGGGGTCCCTACGAGCAGTACTTC
TRBV6-1	once	TRBJ2-3	.	CASILAHHTDTQYF	TGTGCCAGCATCTTAGCCCATCACACAGATACGCAGTATTTT
TRBV29-1	.	TRBJ2-7	TRBD1	CSVGQGELYEQYF	TGCAGCGTTGGACAGGGGGAATTATACGAGCAGTACTTC
TRBV30	.	TRBJ2-3	TRBD2	CAWSSGGRNTDTQYF	TGTGCCTGGAGTTCTGGCGGGAGGAACACAGATACGCAGTATTTT
TRBV7-3	.	TRBJ1-6	.	CASSQGGVRNSPLHF	TGTGCCAGCAGCCAAGGCGGGGTTCGGAATTCACCCCTCCACTTT
TRBV7-2	.	TRBJ2-3	TRBD2	CASSLVLAGPTDTQYF	TGTGCCAGCAGCTTAGTCCTAGCGGGACCCACAGATACGCAGTATTTT
TRBV7-9	.	TRBJ2-7	.	CASSPGDRTYEQYF	TGTGCCAGCAGCCCGGGGGATAGGACCTACGAGCAGTACTTC
TRBV5-5	.	TRBJ1-2	.	CASSPPPGNYGYTF	TGTGCCAGCAGTCCCCCCCCCGGGAACTATGGCTACACCTTC
TRBV7-8	.	TRBJ2-6	.	CASSLGHPKITGANVLTF	TGTGCCAGCAGCTTAGGACACCCAAAAATCACTGGGGCCAACGTCCTGACTTTC
TRBV9	.	TRBJ1-6	TRBD1	CASSSRTGLFSYNSPLHF	TGTGCCAGCAGCTCGAGGACAGGCCTCTTCTCCTATAATTCACCCCTCCACTTT
TRBV5-1	.	TRBJ2-1	TRBD1	CASSPGTGYNEQFF	TGCGCCAGCAGCCCTGGGACAGGGTACAATGAGCAGTTCTTC
TRBV9	.	TRBJ2-7	.	CASSPRTVSYEQYF	TGTGCCAGCAGCCCTCGGACTGTCTCCTACGAGCAGTACTTC
TRBV5-1	.	TRBJ1-3	TRBD1	CASSFGQGTVTIYF	TGCGCCAGCAGCTTTGGACAGGGAACAGTCACCATATATTTT
TRBV5-1	.	TRBJ2-2	TRBD2	CASSQTSGRGAGELFF	TGCGCCAGCAGCCAGACTAGCGGGAGAGGGGCCGGGGAGCTGTTTTTT
TRBV18	.	TRBJ1-6	TRBD1	CASSPGQGINSPLHF	TGTGCCAGCTCACCTGGACAGGGGATTAATTCACCCCTCCACTTT
TRBV11-3	.	TRBJ2-2	TRBD2	CASSPSSGASNTGELFF	TGTGCCAGCAGCCCCTCTAGCGGGGCGTCGAACACCGGGGAGCTGTTTTTT
TRBV10-1	.	TRBJ2-2	.	CASSESALDGELFF	TGCGCCAGCAGTGAGTCAGCGTTGGACGGGGAGCTGTTTTTT
TRBV7-9	few	TRBJ1-1	.	CASSSRLRQVEAFF	TGTGCCAGCAGCTCAAGATTGAGACAGGTTGAAGCTTTCTTT
TRBV5-1	.	TRBJ1-2	TRBD1	CASSLGTGRGYTF	TGCGCCAGCAGCTTGGGGACAGGGAGAGGCTACACCTTC
TRBV7-9	.	TRBJ2-7	.	CASSVSELASGEQYF	TGTGCCAGCAGCGTGTCCGAGCTAGCAAGCGGCGAGCAGTACTTC
TRBV10-2	.	TRBJ2-1	.	CASSGVDSSYNEQFF	TGCGCCAGCAGCGGGGTTGATAGCTCCTACAATGAGCAGTTCTTC
TRBV30	.	TRBJ1-2	.	CAWSVLGFGGYTF	TGTGCCTGGAGTGTACTAGGATTTGGGGGCTACACCTTC
TRBV5-6	.	TRBJ1-6	TRBD1	CASSFPGGVFSPLHF	TGTGCCAGCAGCTTCCCAGGGGGCGTTTTCTCACCCCTCCACTTT
TRBV6-5	.	TRBJ1-2	.	CASSYSNPSRGYTF	TGTGCCAGCAGTTACTCAAACCCCTCGAGGGGCTACACCTTC
TRBV7-2	.	TRBJ2-3	TRBD2	CASSLFPLAGGPGTDTQYF	TGTGCCAGCAGCTTATTTCCGCTAGCGGGGGGGCCGGGCACAGATACGCAGTATTTT
TRBV4-1	once	TRBJ2-3	.	CASTDWADTDTQYF	TGCGCCAGCACCGACTGGGCGGACACTGATACGCAGTATTTT
TRBV14	.	TRBJ2-1	TRBD1	CASSQGGQGYNEQFF	TGTGCCAGCAGCCAAGGGGGACAGGGTTACAATGAGCAGTTCTTC
TRBV7-9	.	TRBJ2-1	.	CASSLTRDNEQFF	TGTGCCAGCAGCCTTACTAGGGACAATGAGCAGTTCTTC
TRBV19	.	TRBJ2-1	.	CASSIGGYPYNEQFF	TGTGCCAGTAGTATTGGCGGGTACCCTTACAATGAGCAGTTCTTC
TRBV19	.	TRBJ2-7	.	CASRRSASYEQYF	TGTGCCAGTAGACGGTCCGCATCCTACGAGCAGTACTTC
TRBV5-6	.	TRBJ2-3	TRBD1	CASSLRGGQGSDTQYF	TGTGCCAGCAGCTTGAGGGGGGGACAGGGGTCAGATACGCAGTATTTT
TRBV7-8	.	TRBJ2-1	TRBD2	CASSPWTSESYNEQFF	TGTGCCAGCAGCCCCTGGACTAGCGAATCCTACAATGAGCAGTTCTTC
TRBV13	.	TRBJ1-1	TRBD1	CASNRDRVGTEAFF	TGTGCCAGCAACCGGGACAGGGTGGGCACTGAAGCTTTCTTT
TRBV5-1	.	TRBJ2-1	.	CASSFSGTRVNEQFF	TGCGCCAGCAGCTTCTCCGGGACACGGGTCAATGAGCAGTTCTTC
TRBV7-3	.	TRBJ1-6	.	CASSPRPTPSRGADSPLHF	TGTGCCAGCAGCCCCCGTCCGACACCCAGTAGGGGCGCGGATTCACCCCTCCACTTT
TRBV30	.	TRBJ1-2	TRBD1	CAWSLFVGQGVHYGYTF	TGTGCCTGGAGTCTATTTGTGGGACAGGGGGTTCACTATGGCTACACCTTC